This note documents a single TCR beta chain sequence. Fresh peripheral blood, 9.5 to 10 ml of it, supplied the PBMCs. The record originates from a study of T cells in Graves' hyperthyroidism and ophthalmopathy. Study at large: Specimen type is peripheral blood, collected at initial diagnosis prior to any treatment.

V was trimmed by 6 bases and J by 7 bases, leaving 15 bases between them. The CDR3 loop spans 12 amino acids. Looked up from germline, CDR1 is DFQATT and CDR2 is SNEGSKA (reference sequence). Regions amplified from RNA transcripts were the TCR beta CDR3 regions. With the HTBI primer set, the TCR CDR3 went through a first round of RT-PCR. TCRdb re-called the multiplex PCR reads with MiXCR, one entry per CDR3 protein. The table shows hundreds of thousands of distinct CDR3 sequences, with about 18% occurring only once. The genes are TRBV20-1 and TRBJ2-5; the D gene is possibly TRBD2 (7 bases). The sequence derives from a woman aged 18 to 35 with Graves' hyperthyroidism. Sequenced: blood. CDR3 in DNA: TGCAGTGCAGAACAGGGCGGGGGGACCCAGTACTTC. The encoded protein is CSAEQGGGTQYF.